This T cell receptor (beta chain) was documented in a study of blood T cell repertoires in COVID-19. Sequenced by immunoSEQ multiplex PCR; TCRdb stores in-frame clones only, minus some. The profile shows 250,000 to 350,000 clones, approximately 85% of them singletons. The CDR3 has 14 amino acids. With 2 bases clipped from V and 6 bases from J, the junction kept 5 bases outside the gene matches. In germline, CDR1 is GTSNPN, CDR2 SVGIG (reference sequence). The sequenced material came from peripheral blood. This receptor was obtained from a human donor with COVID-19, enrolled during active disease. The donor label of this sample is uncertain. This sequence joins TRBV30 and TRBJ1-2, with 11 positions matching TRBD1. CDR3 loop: CAWSLGTGGDGYTF. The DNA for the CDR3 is TGTGCCTGGAGTTTAGGGACAGGGGGAGATGGCTACACCTTC.